This T cell receptor beta chain was identified in a study of liver allograft versus peripheral blood T cells (TCRdb year 2020). As for the study more broadly: The study compared T cell receptor repertoires found within transplanted livers against repertoires in the peripheral blood of liver transplant recipients.

The instrument was an Illumina MiSeq. Starting from the raw public reads, TCRdb applied fastp trimming at Q25, assembled clones with MiXCR and retained in-frame beta chains. CDR3 protein duplicates are merged, each entry listing the most common genes and DNA. Counted in this sample were approximately 1,200 distinct CDR3 sequences; roughly 14% of them appeared once. Of the sample, under 20% is held by the ten largest clones. V was cut back by 0 bases and J by 2 bases, leaving a gap of 10 bases between them. From cysteine to phenylalanine, the CDR3 is 15 amino acids long. The read is trimmed to its CDR3 DNA, 45 bases read in frame from base 1. Per the germline V gene (reference sequence), SGHNT is the CDR1 and YYREEE is the CDR2. Study-level results and caveats: T cell receptor repertoires inside liver allografts were reported to be different from the repertoires detected in peripheral blood.

This clonotype is described as medium-sized (0.01 to 0.1%). The clone's antigen remains unknown. Per-base qualities were not stored, and no clone one base away is much larger. The sequence links TRBV5-4 to TRBJ2-3, and possibly TRBD2, on 7 matching bases. The receptor comes from a human patient who had a liver transplant. Donor T cells from the graft may be present among the T cells after a transplant. CDR3 reads: CASSLVGGATDTQYF. At the DNA level, the sequence is TGTGCCAGCAGCTTGGTAGGGGGGGCCACAGATACGCAGTATTTT.